By share of the sample, the clone carrying this T cell receptor beta chain is medium-sized (0.01 to 0.1%). The antigen is undetermined. The data are from a study of liver allograft versus peripheral blood T cells. About the study: T cell receptor repertoires in transplanted livers were compared with those in recipients' peripheral blood. Study-level findings and limits: Intragraft T cell receptor repertoires of liver allografts were reportedly distinct from those in peripheral blood.

The V end lost 1 base, the J end lost 7 bases, and 7 bases lay between the germline ends. The CDR3 totals 12 residues. CDR1 is SGHTA, CDR2 FQGNSA, per germline. One entry per CDR3 protein, called by TCRdb with MiXCR from the reads. The data hold thousands of distinct CDR3 sequences, with about a sixth observed a single time. This chain joins TRBV7-2 and TRBJ1-1; D remains unclear. The sequence derives from a human patient who had a liver transplant. Some T cells may originate from the graft donor. In DNA, the CDR3 is TGTGCCAGCAGCTTAGGATTCAATGAAGCTTTCTTT. Its protein is CASSLGFNEAFF.